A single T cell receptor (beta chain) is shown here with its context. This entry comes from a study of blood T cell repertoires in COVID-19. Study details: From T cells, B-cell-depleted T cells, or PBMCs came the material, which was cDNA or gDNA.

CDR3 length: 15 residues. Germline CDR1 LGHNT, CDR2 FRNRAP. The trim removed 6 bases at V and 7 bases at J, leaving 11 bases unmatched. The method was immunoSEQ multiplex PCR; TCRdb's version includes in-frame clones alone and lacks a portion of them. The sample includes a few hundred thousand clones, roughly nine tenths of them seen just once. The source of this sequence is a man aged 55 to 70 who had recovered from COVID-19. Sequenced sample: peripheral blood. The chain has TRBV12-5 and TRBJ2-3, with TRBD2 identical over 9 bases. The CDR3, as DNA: TGTGCTAGTGGGACAGCGGGGGGCTCGGCACATACGCAGTATTTT. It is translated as CASGTAGGSAHTQYF.